The 25 T cell receptor beta chains below come from one sample, sequenced in a study of blood T cell repertoires in COVID-19. Libraries were prepared by immunoSEQ multiplex PCR; TCRdb keeps only in-frame clonotypes and omits some of them. The data show around 190,000 clones, approximately 80% seen once. The sequenced sample consisted of peripheral blood. The receptor set was obtained from a woman between 45 and 65 years old with acute or convalescent COVID-19.

The V call is TRBV5-1, the J call TRBJ1-2; no clear D. V lost 3 bases and J lost 4, with 10 bases in between. CDR3 length: 13 amino acids. Germline values: CDR1 SGHRS, CDR2 YFSETQ. The CDR3 bases are TGCGCCAGCAGCTCGGTTATAAGCTATGGCTACACCTTC. Translating gives CASSSVISYGYTF.

The chain carries TRBV11-3 and TRBJ2-1, with D tentatively TRBD2 (5 bases). Trimming shortened V by 5 bases and J by 6 bases, and 17 bases separated the two germline ends. The CDR3 covers 15 residues. Germline-derived CDR1 and CDR2 are SGHNT and YENEEA. CDR3 in amino acids: CASSPNLARSNEQFF. CDR3 DNA: TGTGCCAGCAGCCCAAACCTAGCCCGATCCAATGAGCAGTTCTTC.

The V gene is TRBV5-1, the J gene TRBJ2-7; 10 bases line up with TRBD2. Germline CDR1 reads SGHRS; CDR2 reads YFSETQ. J was trimmed by 6 bases and V by 0 bases; bases with no gene match: 9. The CDR3 totals 16 residues. The CDR3 nucleotides are TGCGCCAGCAGCTTGGAGGCTAGCGGGAGTCGAGGCGAGCAGTACTTC. The encoded protein is CASSLEASGSRGEQYF.

This chain joins TRBV5-1 and TRBJ2-1, with D possibly TRBD2 on 6 matching bases. The V and J ends lost 5 bases and 9 bases respectively, with 15 bases between them. CDR1 and CDR2 from the germline V gene are SGHRS and YFSETQ. The CDR3 is 13 amino acids. The CDR3 is CASRSGTEGEQFF. CDR3 nucleotides: TGCGCCAGCAGGTCAGGGACGGAGGGTGAGCAGTTCTTC.

This chain links TRBV6-6 with TRBJ2-1; TRBD2 matches 7 bases. The V gene's germline CDR1 is MNHNY and CDR2 SVGAGI (reference sequence). This CDR3 has 17 amino acids. V trimming: 5 bases; J trimming: 5 bases; junction bases outside the gene matches: 15. In DNA, the CDR3 is TGTGCCAGCAGTCCCCCTAAGGCGGGAGCGGCCGACAATGAGCAGTTCTTC. The encoded protein is CASSPPKAGAADNEQFF.

This clone was seen only once. The chain carries TRBV11-2 and TRBJ2-7; 11 bases fit TRBD2. V lost 5 bases, J lost 2 bases, and 5 bases stayed unmatched. Germline-derived CDR1 and CDR2 are SGHAT and FQNNGV. The CDR3 runs 15 residues. For the CDR3, the DNA is TGTGCCAGCAGCCTGGGACTAGCGGAAACCTACGAGCAGTACTTC. Translation: CASSLGLAETYEQYF.

This chain connects TRBV5-1 to TRBJ2-7; 8 positions agree with TRBD2. The CDR3 spans 14 residues. From germline, CDR1 is SGHRS and CDR2 YFSETQ. After removal of 3 bases from V and 2 bases from J, the junction contained 4 bases not matched to a gene. The CDR3 spells CASSSGLVPYEQYF. The CDR3 region has the DNA TGCGCCAGCAGCTCGGGACTAGTCCCCTACGAGCAGTACTTC.

The CDR3 DNA sequence: TGTGCCAGTAGTTTACCGACAGGGCGCGATAATTCACCCCTCCACTTT. Amino acids: CASSLPTGRDNSPLHF. This chain links TRBV19 with TRBJ1-6; 7 positions match TRBD1. CDR1 is LNHDA and CDR2 is SQIVND in the germline V gene (reference sequence). The CDR3 totals 16 residues. Germline trimming cut 5 bases from V and 5 bases from J; bases unmatched to any gene: 9.

This chain connects TRBV9 to TRBJ2-1; D is undetermined. There are 12 residues in the CDR3. The germline V and J ends were trimmed by 3 bases and 10 bases, with 11 bases remaining between them. The germline gives CDR1 SGDLS, CDR2 YYNGEE. This CDR3 is CASSATPGEQFF. The DNA for the CDR3 is TGTGCCAGCAGCGCCACACCAGGCGAGCAGTTCTTC.

V is TRBV27 and J is TRBJ1-4; D possibly corresponds to TRBD1 (5 bases). CDR1 is MNHEY and CDR2 is SMNVEV in the germline V gene (reference sequence). The CDR3 runs to 15 residues. Trimming removed 2 bases from V and 1 base from J, with 8 bases in between. The CDR3 DNA reads TGTGCCAGCAGTTTAGGGGGGGGAACTAATGAAAAACTGTTTTTT. Translation gives CASSLGGGTNEKLFF.

The rearrangement links TRBV7-2 to TRBJ2-7; 10 nucleotides line up with TRBD1. V lost 5 bases to trimming and J lost 2 bases; unmatched junction nucleotides: 6. Per germline, CDR1 SGHTA and CDR2 FQGNSA. CDR3 length: 15 amino acids. CDR3 coding DNA: TGTGCCAGCAGCGGAGACGGGACAGGGGCCTACGAGCAGTACTTC. This translates into CASSGDGTGAYEQYF. Full variable domain (remainder filled in from reference TRBV7-2 and TRBJ2-7): GAGVSQSPSNKVTEKGKDVELRCDPISGHTALYWYRQSLGQGLEFLIYFQGNSAPDKSGLPSDRFSAERTGGSVSTLTIQRTQQEDSAVYLCASSGDGTGAYEQYFGPGTRLTVT.

This chain connects TRBV2 to TRBJ1-2; TRBD1 is a possible D gene (5 bases). The germline gives CDR1 SNHLY, CDR2 FYNNEI. The CDR3 runs 13 residues. V was trimmed by 3 bases and J by 5 bases, leaving 10 bases between them. The CDR3 region is CASSDHQGYGYTF. Here the CDR3 DNA reads TGTGCCAGCAGTGATCACCAGGGTTATGGCTACACCTTC. The full variable domain, rest sourced from reference TRBV2 and TRBJ1-2, is EPEVTQTPSHQVTQMGQEVILRCVPISNHLYFYWYRQILGQKVEFLVSFYNNEISEKSEIFDDQFSVERPDGSNFTLKIRSTKLEDSAMYFCASSDHQGYGYTFGSGTRLTVV.

The chain recombines TRBV2 with TRBJ1-4; D is perhaps TRBD1 (6 bases). Trimming shortened V by 0 bases and J by 7 bases, and 15 bases separated the two germline ends. CDR1 is SNHLY, CDR2 FYNNEI, per germline. This CDR3 comprises 16 residues. CDR3 region: CASSEARYREGEKLFF. CDR3 DNA sequence: TGTGCCAGCAGTGAAGCGCGGTACAGGGAGGGTGAAAAACTGTTTTTT.

CDR3 residues: CASSSGTGRHGYTF. For the CDR3, the DNA is TGTGCCAGCAGTTCCGGGACAGGGAGGCATGGCTACACCTTC. The V gene is TRBV27, the J gene TRBJ1-2; TRBD1 matches 9 bases. This CDR3 is 14 amino acids long. Trimming removed 4 bases from V and 6 bases from J; junction bases left unmatched: 6. Looked up from germline, CDR1 is MNHEY and CDR2 is SMNVEV (reference sequence).

The V gene is TRBV24-1, the J gene TRBJ1-5, with D possibly TRBD1 on 5 matching bases. The germline V gene encodes CDR1 KGHDR and CDR2 SFDVKD. V gave up 6 bases and J gave up 3 bases, with 14 bases separating them. The CDR3 is 15 residues long. The CDR3 loop is CATSTPPGYNQPQHF. CDR3 DNA sequence: TGTGCCACCAGTACTCCCCCAGGGTACAATCAGCCCCAGCATTTT.

A remark on this clone: The sample has other DNA sequences that encode this CDR3 too. V is TRBV14 and J is TRBJ2-7, with 8 bases identical to TRBD1. The CDR3 extends over 15 amino acids. The V and J ends lost 6 bases and 4 bases, in that order; junction bases with no gene match: 11. Germline V gene data show CDR1 as SGHDN and CDR2 as FVKESK. The chain's CDR3 is CASSLPGQGAYEQYF. CDR3 coding DNA: TGTGCCAGCAGTCTACCTGGGCAGGGGGCGTACGAGCAGTACTTC.

This clone has more than one count but fewer than ten. The rearrangement links TRBV28 to TRBJ2-2, with 7 bases fitting TRBD1. Germline V gene data show CDR1 as MDHEN and CDR2 as SYDVKM. The length of the CDR3 is 15 residues. The trim removed 7 bases at V and 2 bases at J, leaving 7 bases unmatched. CDR3 in amino acids: CASTQGTANTGELFF. The CDR3 DNA reads as TGTGCCAGCACCCAAGGGACAGCAAACACCGGGGAGCTGTTTTTT.

This sequence joins TRBV13 and TRBJ2-1; TRBD2 aligns across 9 bases. This CDR3 contains 18 residues. V trimming: 5 bases; J trimming: 2 bases; junction bases outside the gene matches: 13. CDR1 is PRHDT and CDR2 is FYEKMQ in the germline V gene (reference sequence). The CDR3 is CASSPIRGAGGTYNEQFF. The CDR3 DNA is TGTGCCAGCAGCCCTATTCGAGGAGCGGGAGGTACCTACAATGAGCAGTTCTTC.

V and J are TRBV5-6 and TRBJ1-2, with 8 positions matching TRBD1. Losses at the gene ends were 1 base for V and 10 bases for J; bases not matched to a gene: 18. Germline values: CDR1 SGHDT, CDR2 YYEEEE. The CDR3 runs 17 residues. The CDR3, as DNA: TGTGCCAGCAGCTTGTATTTCCTCGGACAGGGATACTCGATCTACACCTTC. It codes for CASSLYFLGQGYSIYTF.

The genes are TRBV19 and TRBJ2-7, with TRBD1 as a possible D gene (5 bases). V dropped 3 bases and J dropped 5 bases, with 17 bases sitting between them. The CDR3 runs to 15 residues. Per the germline V gene, CDR1 is LNHDA and CDR2 is SQIVND (reference sequence). CDR3 residues: CASSIVQGVGNEQYF. DNA of the CDR3: TGTGCCAGTAGTATTGTCCAAGGGGTAGGGAACGAGCAGTACTTC.

This clone was observed a handful of times. Just one base apart from a much larger clone, this may be a read error. The chain employs TRBV9 and TRBJ1-2, with 7 bases lining up with TRBD1. In germline, CDR1 is SGDLS, CDR2 YYNGEE. Losses at the gene ends were 4 bases for V and 4 bases for J; bases not matched to a gene: 1. There are 12 residues in the CDR3. CDR3 nucleotides: TGTGCCAGCAGCAGGGACAGCTATGGCTACACCTTC. It codes for CASSRDSYGYTF.

This chain connects TRBV5-5 to TRBJ2-7, with a weak D call TRBD2 (6 bases). The V and J ends lost 6 bases and 4 bases respectively, with 11 bases between them. The CDR3 has 12 amino acids. The germline V gene encodes CDR1 SGHKS and CDR2 YYEKEE (reference sequence). CDR3 region: CASTFGGYEQYF. Written as DNA, the CDR3 is TGTGCCAGCACCTTTGGGGGGTACGAGCAGTACTTC.

This clone has only a few counts. The chain carries TRBV4-1 and TRBJ1-2, with 7 nucleotides matching TRBD1. The germline V gene has CDR1 MGHRA and CDR2 YSYEKL. This CDR3 has 15 amino acids. J was trimmed by 4 bases and V by 4 bases; bases with no gene match: 9. The CDR3 spells CASSLSYEGAYGYTF. The CDR3 DNA sequence: TGCGCCAGCAGCCTATCGTATGAGGGGGCCTATGGCTACACCTTC.

The chain couples TRBV18 to TRBJ2-1; 7 bases agree with TRBD2. Germline CDR1 and CDR2: KGHSH and LQKENI. The V segment lost 0 bases and the J segment 6 bases; nucleotides outside the gene matches: 8. The CDR3 is made up of 16 amino acids. The CDR3 DNA reads TGTGCCAGCTCACCACCTATTGGCGGGGGAGGCAATGAGCAGTTCTTC. It translates to CASSPPIGGGGNEQFF.

The chain recombines TRBV19 with TRBJ1-4; 9 positions agree with TRBD1. The germline V gene has CDR1 LNHDA and CDR2 SQIVND (reference sequence). There are 18 residues in the CDR3. V shed 7 bases and J 3 bases; nucleotides not matched to a gene: 15. CDR3 in amino acids: CASNAPPGQGGSNEKLFF. CDR3 in DNA: TGTGCCAGTAACGCTCCTCCGGGACAGGGCGGATCTAATGAAAAACTGTTTTTT.